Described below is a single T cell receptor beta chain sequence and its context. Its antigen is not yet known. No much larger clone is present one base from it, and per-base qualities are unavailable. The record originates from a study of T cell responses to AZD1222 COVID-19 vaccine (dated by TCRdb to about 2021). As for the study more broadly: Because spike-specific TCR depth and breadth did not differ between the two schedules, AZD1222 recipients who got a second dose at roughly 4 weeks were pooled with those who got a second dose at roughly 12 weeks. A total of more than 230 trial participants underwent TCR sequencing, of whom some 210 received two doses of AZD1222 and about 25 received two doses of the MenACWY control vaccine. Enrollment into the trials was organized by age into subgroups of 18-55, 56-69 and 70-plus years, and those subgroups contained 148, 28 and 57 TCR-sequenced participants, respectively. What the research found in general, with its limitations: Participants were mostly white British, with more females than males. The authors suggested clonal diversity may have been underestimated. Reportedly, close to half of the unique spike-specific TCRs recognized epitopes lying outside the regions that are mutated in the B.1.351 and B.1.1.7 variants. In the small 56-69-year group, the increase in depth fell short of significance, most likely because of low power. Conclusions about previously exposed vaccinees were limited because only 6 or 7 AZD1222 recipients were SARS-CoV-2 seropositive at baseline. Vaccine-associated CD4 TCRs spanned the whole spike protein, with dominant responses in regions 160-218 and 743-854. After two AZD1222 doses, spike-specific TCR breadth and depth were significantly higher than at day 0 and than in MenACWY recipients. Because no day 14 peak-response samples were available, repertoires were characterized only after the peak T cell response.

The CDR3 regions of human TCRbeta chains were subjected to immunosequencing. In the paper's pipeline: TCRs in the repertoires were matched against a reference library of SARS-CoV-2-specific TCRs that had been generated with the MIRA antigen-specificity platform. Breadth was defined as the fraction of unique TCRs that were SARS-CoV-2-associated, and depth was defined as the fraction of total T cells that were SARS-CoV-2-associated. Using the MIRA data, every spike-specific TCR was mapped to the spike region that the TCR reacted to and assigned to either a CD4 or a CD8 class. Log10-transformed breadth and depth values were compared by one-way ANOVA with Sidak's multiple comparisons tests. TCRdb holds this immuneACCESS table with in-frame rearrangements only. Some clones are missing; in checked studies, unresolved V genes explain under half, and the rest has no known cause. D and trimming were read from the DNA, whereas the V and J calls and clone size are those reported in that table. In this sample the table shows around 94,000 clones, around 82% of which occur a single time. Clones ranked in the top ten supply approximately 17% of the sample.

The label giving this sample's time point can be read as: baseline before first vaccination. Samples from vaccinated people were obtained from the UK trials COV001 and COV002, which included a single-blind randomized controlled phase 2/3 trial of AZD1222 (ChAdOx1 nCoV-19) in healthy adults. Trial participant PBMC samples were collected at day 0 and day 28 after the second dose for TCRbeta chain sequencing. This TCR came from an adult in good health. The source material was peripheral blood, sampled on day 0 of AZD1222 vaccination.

Read as DNA, the sequence is TGTGCCAGCAGCCGTGAGGGGAGGAACACTGAAGCTTTCTTT. Protein translation: CASSREGRNTEAFF. The rearrangement combines TRBV2 with TRBJ1-1, with TRBD1 perhaps the D gene, on 5 matching bases. The germline V gene yields SNHLY for CDR1 and FYNNEI for CDR2. Between the V and J ends, shortened by 6 bases and 1 base respectively, the junction contains 12 bases. The CDR3 sequence holds 14 residues, the cysteine and phenylalanine included. Only the CDR3 DNA stays, 42 bases, in frame from base 1.